The 20 T cell receptor beta chains given below trace back to one sample, sequenced in a study of human T cells and chemical hapten exposure. Via MiXCR, TCRdb re-called the RACE reads, giving one row per CDR3 protein. The repertoire holds under 200,000 distinct CDR3 sequences, more than 12% seen once, with around 1.7% in the top ten. Specified time point: patch test 1, 2 weeks after DPC sensitization. The treatment: therapeutic diphenylcyclopropenone sensitization with weekly scalp DPC. The sequencing used whole blood, collected in connection with sensitization to the hapten diphenylcyclopropenone (DPC). Receptor source: a woman aged 30 to 39 with alopecia areata. Some clones in this sample may be carry-over from other donors' samples.

The V call is TRBV6-2 or TRBV6-3, the J call TRBJ2-1; 9 positions agree with TRBD2. Germline values: CDR1 MNHEY, CDR2 SVGEGT. This CDR3 contains 14 residues. The V and J ends lost 5 bases and 7 bases, in that order; junction bases with no gene match: 6. The CDR3 is CASSRTSVANEQFF. CDR3 in DNA: TGTGCCAGCAGTAGGACTAGCGTGGCGAATGAGCAGTTCTTC.

The V call is TRBV7-2, the J call TRBJ2-3; a weak D match, TRBD1 (6 bases). V was cut by 2 bases and J by 4 bases, with 16 bases left in between. The CDR3 is made up of 16 amino acids. Germline V gene sequence: CDR1 SGHTA, CDR2 FQGNSA. The CDR3 protein is CASSLLGGATADTQYF. The CDR3 DNA reads TGTGCCAGCAGCTTACTTGGGGGCGCGACTGCAGATACGCAGTATTTT.

This clonotype has more than one count but fewer than ten. V is TRBV12-3 or TRBV12-4 and J is TRBJ2-2; D is undetermined. Trimming took 5 bases from V and 6 from J, leaving 7 bases between them. The CDR3 has 12 amino acids. The CDR3 region is CASSNTAGELFF. As DNA, the CDR3 is TGTGCCAGCAGTAACACAGCCGGGGAGCTGTTTTTT.

This clonotype was seen more than once but under ten times. The gene calls are TRBV18 and TRBJ1-3; D not resolved. Germline loops: CDR1 KGHSH, CDR2 LQKENI. CDR3 length: 15 amino acids. V lost 3 bases to trimming and J lost 2 bases, with 11 bases between them. The chain's CDR3 is CASSPERAPGNTIYF. In nucleotides, the CDR3 is TGTGCCAGCTCACCGGAACGGGCTCCTGGAAACACCATATATTTT.

The J gene is TRBJ2-3, the V gene TRBV30; a weak D match, TRBD2 (5 bases). This CDR3 has 13 amino acids. Germline values: CDR1 GTSNPN, CDR2 SVGIG (reference sequence). Here the CDR3 reads CAYEGASTDTQYF. As DNA, the CDR3 is TGTGCTTATGAGGGAGCGAGCACAGATACGCAGTATTTT.

This clonotype was counted a few times. This rearrangement joins TRBV12-3 or TRBV12-4 to TRBJ2-5, with a tentative D call TRBD2 (5 bases). The CDR3 is 13 residues long. Trimming stripped 8 bases from V and 5 bases from J, with 15 bases between. The CDR3 loop reads CASVPVASETQYF. The CDR3 DNA follows: TGTGCCAGCGTCCCCGTGGCTAGCGAGACCCAGTACTTC.

This clonotype was picked up a small number of times. The CDR3 sequence: CASSSLTSGSYEQYF. The CDR3 DNA is TGCGCCAGCAGCTCCCTGACTAGCGGGTCCTACGAGCAGTACTTC. The chain carries TRBV5-1 and TRBJ2-7, with 10 bases that match TRBD2. V shed 3 bases and J 1 base; nucleotides not matched to a gene: 4. In germline, CDR1 is SGHRS, CDR2 YFSETQ. The CDR3 is 15 amino acids. Full variable domain (remainder filled in from reference TRBV5-1 and TRBJ2-7): KAGVTQTPRYLIKTRGQQVTLSCSPISGHRSVSWYQQTPGQGLQFLFEYFSETQRNKGNFPGRFSGRQFSNSRSEMNVSTLELGDSALYLCASSSLTSGSYEQYFGPGTRLTVT.

This clonotype was recorded at least ten times. This sequence joins TRBV7-2 and TRBJ1-3; D gene ambiguous. CDR1 is SGHTA, CDR2 FQGNSA, per germline. The CDR3 spans 13 residues. V was trimmed by 2 bases and J by 4 bases, leaving 6 bases between them. The CDR3 region has the DNA TGTGCCAGCAGCTTACGATCCGGAAACACCATATATTTT. Translating it yields CASSLRSGNTIYF.

V gene TRBV5-5 combines with J gene TRBJ2-7; weak D call: TRBD1 (6 bases). Between the trimmed V and J ends, which lost 4 bases and 4 bases, there was a span of 18 bases. Germline-derived CDR1 and CDR2 are SGHKS and YYEKEE (reference sequence). This CDR3 is 15 amino acids long. CDR3 protein: CASSRSRAQGYEQYF. CDR3 nucleotides: TGTGCCAGCAGCCGTTCACGCGCCCAGGGGTACGAGCAGTACTTC.

This clonotype was seen only a few times. This chain uses TRBV28 with TRBJ2-7; D remains ambiguous. Germline V gene lookup returns CDR1 MDHEN and CDR2 SYDVKM. Trimming cost V 3 bases and J 0 bases, with 18 bases left between them. The length of the CDR3 is 17 residues. CDR3 in DNA: TGTGCCAGCAGTTTCTCGGGCCTTGGCTTAGGCTCCTACGAGCAGTACTTC. Translated: CASSFSGLGLGSYEQYF. Based on the CDR3 plus reference TRBV28 and TRBJ2-7, the full variable domain is DVKVTQSSRYLVKRTGEKVFLECVQDMDHENMFWYRQDPGLGLRLIYFSYDVKMKEKGDIPEGYSVSREKKERFSLILESASTNQTSMYLCASSFSGLGLGSYEQYFGPGTRLTVT.

This clonotype was detected only a few times. The chain uses TRBV6-2 or TRBV6-3 and TRBJ1-5; D is uncertain. This CDR3 is built from 14 residues. Germline V CDR1 and CDR2: MNHEY, SVGEGT. With 4 bases removed from V and 6 bases from J, the gap between germline ends came to 13 bases. CDR3 in DNA: TGTGCCAGCAGTTGGACGTCCGAATCTCAGCCCCAGCATTTT. Its protein is CASSWTSESQPQHF.

This clonotype was counted many times. The chain has TRBV18 and TRBJ1-6; D perhaps matches TRBD1 (5 bases). The V gene's germline CDR1 is KGHSH and CDR2 LQKENI. V lost 3 bases and J 7 bases, leaving 7 bases between the germline ends. This CDR3 comprises 13 residues. The CDR3 region is CASSPGGNSPLHF. In nucleotides, the CDR3 is TGTGCCAGCTCACCGGGGGGAAATTCACCCCTCCACTTT.

The genes are TRBV24-1 and TRBJ2-3; D might be TRBD1 or TRBD2, each matching 5 bases. This CDR3 spans 16 amino acids. Germline V CDR1 and CDR2: KGHDR, SFDVKD. V was shortened by 4 bases and J by 6 bases, with 19 bases between the two germline ends. The CDR3 DNA is TGTGCCACCAGTGAGCTGGGGGACCAGGCAGGCGATACGCAGTATTTT. It yields the protein CATSELGDQAGDTQYF.

In its sample, this clonotype was seen a few times. The V gene is TRBV3-1, the J gene TRBJ1-3; 7 bases agree with TRBD1. The ends lost 5 bases at V and 1 base at J; junction bases unmatched: 5. The CDR3 spans 15 residues. CDR1 is LGHDT, CDR2 YNNKEL, per germline (reference sequence). The CDR3, as DNA: TGTGCCAGCAGCGCAACAGGGGCGTCTGGAAACACCATATATTTT. Its translation is CASSATGASGNTIYF.

In its sample, this clonotype was seen a few times. This sequence joins TRBV4-3 and TRBJ1-1, with a possible D match to TRBD1 (6 bases). This CDR3 is 15 amino acids long. The germline V gene encodes CDR1 LGHNA and CDR2 YSLEER. V was trimmed by 4 bases and J by 1 base, leaving 13 bases between them. CDR3 bases: TGCGCCAGCAGCCTAGACTGGGGGGCGAACACTGAAGCTTTCTTT. It is translated as CASSLDWGANTEAFF.

The chain carries TRBV9 and TRBJ2-1; 11 positions match TRBD2. CDR3 length equals 15 residues. The germline V gene has CDR1 SGDLS and CDR2 YYNGEE. V was pared by 0 bases and J by 9 bases, with 5 bases of the junction left unmatched. Here the CDR3 DNA reads TGTGCCAGCAGCGTAGTGGCTAGCGGGAGGATTGAGCAGTTCTTC. It specifies CASSVVASGRIEQFF.

J is TRBJ1-1 and V is TRBV4-2; 7 bases line up with TRBD1. Germline values: CDR1 LGHNA, CDR2 YNFKEQ. The junction had 8 bases not matched to a gene; V was cut back by 0 bases and J by 1 base. The CDR3 loop spans 17 amino acids. CDR3 sequence (DNA): TGTGCCAGCAGCCAAGATCCCCCAGGGGGAGGGAACACTGAAGCTTTCTTT. It is translated as CASSQDPPGGGNTEAFF.

This clonotype was counted at least ten times. This chain links TRBV29-1 with TRBJ1-5; 7 positions agree with TRBD1. The CDR3 runs to 14 residues. Germline trimming cut 4 bases from V and 5 bases from J; bases unmatched to any gene: 8. Germline V gene lookup returns CDR1 SQVTM and CDR2 ANQGSEA. The CDR3 spells CSVGWQGVDQPQHF. CDR3 DNA sequence: TGCAGCGTTGGGTGGCAGGGGGTCGATCAGCCCCAGCATTTT.

This clonotype was seen only a few times. This sequence joins TRBV29-1 and TRBJ2-3, with unresolved D. V lost 4 bases to trimming and J lost 5 bases, with 7 bases between them. The CDR3 extends over 11 amino acids. Germline assignment: CDR1 SQVTM and CDR2 ANQGSEA. This CDR3 reads CSVALQDTQYF. CDR3 bases: TGCAGCGTTGCCCTTCAAGATACGCAGTATTTT.

The chain recombines TRBV6-2 or TRBV6-3 with TRBJ2-4; 9 bases align to TRBD1. The CDR3 consists of 20 residues. Trimming took 5 bases from V and 0 from J; bases not matched to a gene: 17. Germline CDR1 reads MNHEY; CDR2 reads SVGEGT. CDR3 nucleotide sequence: TGTGCCAGCAGTCCAATTCGGGGACAGGGAAGTCCTCTAGCCAAAAACATTCAGTACTTC. This gives the protein CASSPIRGQGSPLAKNIQYF.